The following is a TCR beta chain sequence with its context. Its antigen is unidentified. The length of the CDR3 is 15 residues. Trimming removed 5 bases at V and 2 bases at J, with 12 bases between. Germline CDR1 is KGHDR and CDR2 is SFDVKD. The sample originates from a study of CD4 T cells in relation to SARS-CoV-2 and coronaviruses. The study's findings and limits: Culture-expanded clones reflect memory recall rather than primary priming during culture.

Measured with immunoSEQ multiplex PCR; TCRdb has only the in-frame clones, and not every one. The sample consists of 36,000 or so clones, 70% to 85% of them appearing once. This TCR was sampled from an adult with COVID-19. The V call is TRBV24-1, the J call TRBJ2-1, with D possibly being TRBD1 (6 bases). The sequenced sample was memory CD4+ T cells from PBMCs, cultured in vitro. The CDR3 DNA follows: TGTGCCACCAGTGGCTGGACAGACACCTACAATGAGCAGTTCTTC. Translation gives CATSGWTDTYNEQFF.